The 30 T cell receptor beta chains in this list originate from one sample, sequenced in a study of blood T cell repertoires in COVID-19. Repertoires were generated with immunoSEQ multiplex PCR, while TCRdb's copy carries only in-frame clones and drops some. The sample has some 260,000 clones, around 88% seen once. Sequencing was carried out using peripheral blood. The source is a man at least 80 years old with acute or convalescent COVID-19.

With respect to this clone: This CDR3 is also generated by other DNA sequences in the sample. The rearrangement joins TRBV6-5 to TRBJ2-5; 11 nucleotides align to TRBD2. Unmatched junction bases numbered 5, after V lost 3 bases and J lost 5 bases. Germline V gene data show CDR1 as MNHEY and CDR2 as SVGAGI. The CDR3 has 15 amino acids. This chain's CDR3 is CASSYGLAGGETQYF. CDR3 nucleotides: TGTGCCAGCAGTTATGGGCTAGCGGGAGGCGAGACCCAGTACTTC.

The CDR3 is CASSQDARWREGPDEQYF. In nucleotides, the CDR3 is TGTGCCAGCAGCCAAGATGCTCGCTGGCGGGAGGGCCCTGATGAGCAGTACTTC. The rearrangement links TRBV3-1 (or the pseudogene TRBV3-2) to TRBJ2-7; TRBD2 agrees at 9 bases. The CDR3 is made up of 18 amino acids. J lost 7 bases, V lost 0 bases, and 16 bases had no gene match. Germline V lookup: CDR1 LGHDT, CDR2 YNNKEL (reference sequence).

The rearrangement links TRBV7-3 to TRBJ2-1, with 9 bases lining up with TRBD1. V gave up 4 bases and J gave up 7 bases; unmatched junction bases: 8. Per germline, CDR1 SGHTA and CDR2 FQGTGA. The CDR3 is 15 amino acids. CDR3 protein: CASSSVGQGKNEQFF. The CDR3 DNA reads as TGTGCCAGCAGCTCCGTGGGACAGGGAAAGAATGAGCAGTTCTTC.

As to this clone: This CDR3 is also generated by other DNA sequences in the sample. The chain joins TRBV7-2 to TRBJ1-4, with TRBD1 matching 8 bases. J gave up 6 bases and V 5 bases, and 5 bases lay outside the gene matches. This CDR3 contains 14 residues. Germline V gives CDR1 SGHTA, CDR2 FQGNSA. CDR3 sequence: CASSRDRGDEKLFF. DNA of the CDR3: TGTGCCAGCAGCCGTGACAGGGGTGATGAAAAACTGTTTTTT. Based on the CDR3 plus reference TRBV7-2 and TRBJ1-4, the full variable domain is GAGVSQSPSNKVTEKGKDVELRCDPISGHTALYWYRQSLGQGLEFLIYFQGNSAPDKSGLPSDRFSAERTGGSVSTLTIQRTQQEDSAVYLCASSRDRGDEKLFFGSGTQLSVL.

The chain links TRBV7-2 to TRBJ2-7; 8 nucleotides align to TRBD2. The V gene's germline CDR1 is SGHTA and CDR2 FQGNSA. After removal of 5 bases from V and 6 bases from J, the junction contained 9 bases not matched to a gene. This CDR3 spans 14 amino acids. The CDR3 region has the DNA TGTGCCAGCAGCCCAACCAGCGGGAGCCTCGAGCAGTACTTC. Translated, it gives CASSPTSGSLEQYF. Full variable domain (missing parts from reference TRBV7-2 and TRBJ2-7): GAGVSQSPSNKVTEKGKDVELRCDPISGHTALYWYRQSLGQGLEFLIYFQGNSAPDKSGLPSDRFSAERTGGSVSTLTIQRTQQEDSAVYLCASSPTSGSLEQYFGPGTRLTVT.

V gene TRBV14 combines with J gene TRBJ2-7; TRBD2 might be the D (5 bases). V lost 4 bases, J lost 9 bases, and 13 bases lay in between. This CDR3 contains 12 residues. Germline-derived CDR1 and CDR2 are SGHDN and FVKESK. For the CDR3, the DNA is TGTGCCAGCAGCCTGGCGGAGGCGGGGCAGTACTTC. Translating it yields CASSLAEAGQYF.

This sequence joins TRBV5-1 and TRBJ2-5, with D possibly being TRBD1 (6 bases). With 4 bases removed from V and 2 bases from J, the gap between germline ends came to 15 bases. The germline V gene encodes CDR1 SGHRS and CDR2 YFSETQ. CDR3 length equals 15 residues. The CDR3 loop reads CASSRGGVGQETQYF. Written as DNA, the CDR3 is TGCGCCAGCAGCCGAGGGGGTGTGGGTCAAGAGACCCAGTACTTC.

The chain couples TRBV9 to TRBJ2-7; 7 nucleotides match TRBD2. Trimming removed 4 bases from V and 7 bases from J; junction bases left unmatched: 17. Germline values: CDR1 SGDLS, CDR2 YYNGEE. The CDR3 consists of 16 residues. The CDR3 reads CASSPLTGRSAEEQYF. DNA of the CDR3: TGTGCCAGCAGCCCTCTCACCGGGAGGAGTGCTGAAGAGCAGTACTTC. The full variable domain, with the rest looked up from reference TRBV9 and TRBJ2-7, is DSGVTQTPKHLITATGQRVTLRCSPRSGDLSVYWYQQSLDQGLQFLIQYYNGEERAKGNILERFSAQQFPDLHSELNLSSLELGDSALYFCASSPLTGRSAEEQYFGPGTRLTVT.

The chain is built from TRBV28 and TRBJ2-1, with 10 positions matching TRBD1. V dropped 4 bases and J dropped 9; count of bases not matched to a gene: 9. CDR1 is MDHEN and CDR2 is SYDVKM in the germline V gene. The CDR3 consists of 15 residues. The CDR3 sequence: CASSSLQGQGSEQFF. The CDR3 bases are TGTGCCAGCAGTTCCCTACAGGGACAGGGGAGTGAGCAGTTCTTC.

This clone was counted a few times. This chain joins TRBV9 and TRBJ1-5; maybe TRBD1 (5 bases). The V end lost 0 bases, the J end lost 1 base, and 8 bases lay between the germline ends. The germline V gene encodes CDR1 SGDLS and CDR2 YYNGEE. This CDR3 has 15 amino acids. The CDR3 is CASSVGPGSNQPQHF. CDR3 nucleotide sequence: TGTGCCAGCAGCGTAGGGCCAGGGAGCAATCAGCCCCAGCATTTT.

The CDR3 DNA reads as TGTGCCAGCAGTTTTTCAACATACGAGCAGTACTTC. Residues: CASSFSTYEQYF. This chain uses TRBV6-6 with TRBJ2-7, with D unclear. The CDR3 loop spans 12 amino acids. Germline-derived CDR1 and CDR2 are MNHNY and SVGAGI (reference sequence). The V and J ends lost 4 bases and 4 bases respectively, with 8 bases between them.

The rearrangement uses TRBV18 and TRBJ2-4, with D possibly TRBD2 on 6 matching bases. Between the trimmed V and J ends, which lost 6 bases and 3 bases, there was a span of 12 bases. The length of the CDR3 is 14 residues. Germline CDR1 and CDR2: KGHSH and LQKENI. The CDR3 nucleotides read TGTGCCAGCTCCGAATCCGGGGGCAAAAACATTCAGTACTTC. It codes for CASSESGGKNIQYF.

In regard to this clone: A junction boundary mismatches the germline segment, possibly from a read error. The chain employs TRBV7-2 and TRBJ2-7, with TRBD1 as a possible D gene (6 bases). Per germline, CDR1 SGHTA and CDR2 FQGNSA. The CDR3 sequence is 12 residues long. The CDR3 coding sequence is TGTGCCAGCAGCTTATTTCAGGGGTCACGGGACTTC. Residues: CASSLFQGSRDF.

The rearrangement links TRBV6-5 to TRBJ2-7; the D gene is possibly TRBD1 (5 bases). V gave up 0 bases and J gave up 3 bases, with 9 bases separating them. Germline V gene sequence: CDR1 MNHEY, CDR2 SVGAGI. This CDR3 spans 14 amino acids. CDR3 sequence (DNA): TGTGCCAGCAGTTACTCGGCAGGGCACTACGAGCAGTACTTC. This sequence encodes CASSYSAGHYEQYF.

This clone was counted at least ten times. The chain couples TRBV4-3 to TRBJ2-7; TRBD2 matches at 9 bases. The germline V gene encodes CDR1 LGHNA and CDR2 YSLEER. Trimming took 0 bases from V and 11 from J; bases not matched to a gene: 11. This CDR3 has 15 residues. CDR3 bases: TGCGCCAGCAGCCAAGACGGCGGGGGGGAAAGTTTGAAGTACTTC. Residues: CASSQDGGGESLKYF.

The genes are TRBV4-3 and TRBJ2-2, with a possible D match to TRBD2 (6 bases). The CDR3 sequence is 16 residues long. The V and J ends lost 0 bases and 2 bases respectively, with 10 bases between them. The germline V gene encodes CDR1 LGHNA and CDR2 YSLEER. This CDR3 is CASSQDTSLNTGELFF. CDR3 DNA sequence: TGCGCCAGCAGCCAAGATACTAGCCTCAACACCGGGGAGCTGTTTTTT.

The rearrangement uses TRBV29-1 and TRBJ2-5, with 9 bases fitting TRBD1. The CDR3 has 16 residues. Losses at the gene ends were 6 bases for V and 4 bases for J; bases not matched to a gene: 15. The V gene's germline CDR1 is SQVTM and CDR2 ANQGSEA. CDR3 residues: CSVVQSDRGWGETQYF. In DNA, the CDR3 is TGCAGCGTGGTCCAGTCAGACAGGGGGTGGGGAGAGACCCAGTACTTC.

The chain joins TRBV5-1 to TRBJ2-1, with 7 bases identical to TRBD1. The J segment lost 9 bases and the V segment lost 2 bases, leaving 5 bases of the junction unmatched. CDR1 and CDR2 (germline): SGHRS, YFSETQ. This CDR3 is built from 13 residues. CDR3 sequence reads: CASSLTGVGEQFF. The CDR3 DNA follows: TGCGCCAGCAGCTTAACAGGGGTAGGTGAGCAGTTCTTC.

In DNA, the CDR3 is TGTGCCAGCAGCTTCGGGGAAGGAGCTGGAAACACCATATATTTT. It yields the protein CASSFGEGAGNTIYF. The chain is built from TRBV7-9 and TRBJ1-3; D is ambiguous. Trimming took 3 bases from V and 2 from J, leaving 11 bases between them. Per germline, CDR1 SEHNR and CDR2 FQNEAQ (reference sequence). The CDR3 contains 15 residues. The complete variable domain, with remaining parts taken from reference TRBV7-9 and TRBJ1-3, reads DTGVSQNPRHKITKRGQNVTFRCDPISEHNRLYWYRQTLGQGPEFLTYFQNEAQLEKSRLLSDRFSAERPKGSFSTLEIQRTEQGDSAMYLCASSFGEGAGNTIYFGEGSWLTVV.

CDR3 DNA sequence: TGTGCCAGCAGCTCGAGCCGGGACAGGCCGAACACTGAAGCTTTCTTT. Protein: CASSSSRDRPNTEAFF. The V call is TRBV5-4, the J call TRBJ1-1, with 8 bases matching TRBD1. V shed 3 bases and J 1 base; nucleotides not matched to a gene: 8. Germline CDR1 and CDR2: SGHNT and YYREEE (reference sequence). The CDR3 runs 16 residues. The full variable domain, its missing parts supplied by reference TRBV5-4 and TRBJ1-1, is ETGVTQSPTHLIKTRGQQVTLRCSSQSGHNTVSWYQQALGQGPQFIFQYYREEENGRGNFPPRFSGLQFPNYSSELNVNALELDDSALYLCASSSSRDRPNTEAFFGQGTRLTVV.

The chain joins TRBV12-3 or TRBV12-4 to TRBJ1-6; the D gene is possibly TRBD1 (5 bases). The V gene lost 1 base and the J gene lost 8 bases, with 6 bases spanning the gap. CDR3 size: 13 residues. This CDR3 reads CASSLGRDSPLHF. CDR3 DNA sequence: TGTGCCAGCAGTTTAGGCAGGGATTCACCCCTCCACTTT.

The chain joins TRBV4-3 to TRBJ2-7; D remains ambiguous. This CDR3 region has 13 residues. Trimming took off 0 bases at V and 3 bases at J, with 6 bases between the two ends. Germline assignment: CDR1 LGHNA and CDR2 YSLEER. CDR3 DNA sequence: TGCGCCAGCAGCCAAGACCGAGACTACGAGCAGTACTTC. Its protein product is CASSQDRDYEQYF.

This chain joins TRBV7-9 and TRBJ1-2, with 10 bases aligning to TRBD1. Germline V gives CDR1 SEHNR, CDR2 FQNEAQ (reference sequence). The V and J ends lost 0 bases and 2 bases, in that order; junction bases with no gene match: 0. The CDR3 is 15 residues long. The CDR3 spells CASSLAGQGNYGYTF. CDR3 nucleotides: TGTGCCAGCAGCTTAGCGGGACAGGGGAACTATGGCTACACCTTC. Supplemented by reference TRBV7-9 and TRBJ1-2, the full variable domain reads DTGVSQNPRHKITKRGQNVTFRCDPISEHNRLYWYRQTLGQGPEFLTYFQNEAQLEKSRLLSDRFSAERPKGSFSTLEIQRTEQGDSAMYLCASSLAGQGNYGYTFGSGTRLTVV.

This clone came up a few times. The chain carries TRBV11-2 and TRBJ1-6; 9 positions match TRBD1. This CDR3 has 19 amino acids. Trimming took 4 bases from V and 1 from J; bases not matched to a gene: 11. Germline loops: CDR1 SGHAT, CDR2 FQNNGV. CDR3 DNA: TGTGCCAGCAGCTCCACAGGGGGCTTCGTTTGGTCCTATAATTCACCCCTCCACTTT. It yields the protein CASSSTGGFVWSYNSPLHF.

This sequence joins TRBV6-4 and TRBJ2-1; perhaps TRBD2 as D (5 bases). V lost 6 bases and J 3 bases, leaving 12 bases between the germline ends. The CDR3 is made up of 14 amino acids. The V gene's germline CDR1 is MRHNA and CDR2 SNTAGT. CDR3 sequence: CASSQEASYNEQFF. Written as DNA, the CDR3 is TGTGCCAGCAGCCAGGAGGCTAGCTACAATGAGCAGTTCTTC.

V gene TRBV6-5 combines with J gene TRBJ2-3, with 11 positions matching TRBD2. Germline V gene sequence: CDR1 MNHEY, CDR2 SVGAGI. V shed 6 bases and J 3 bases; nucleotides not matched to a gene: 5. The CDR3 length is 15 residues. CDR3 nucleotides: TGTGCCAGCAGGCCACTAGCGGGGGTTACAGATACGCAGTATTTT. It yields the protein CASRPLAGVTDTQYF.

The DNA of the CDR3 is TGCAGCGTTGAAGGAGGGGGACAGGGGATATACAATGAGCAGTTCTTC. It is translated as CSVEGGGQGIYNEQFF. The chain employs TRBV29-1 and TRBJ2-1, with 10 bases matching TRBD1. V trimming: 1 base; J trimming: 4 bases; junction bases outside the gene matches: 7. The CDR3 covers 16 residues. CDR1 is SQVTM and CDR2 is ANQGSEA in the germline V gene.

The chain employs TRBV4-1 and TRBJ2-3, with a weak D call TRBD2 (5 bases). The germline V gene encodes CDR1 MGHRA and CDR2 YSYEKL. CDR3 length equals 15 residues. V was trimmed by 0 bases and J by 3 bases, leaving 10 bases between them. The CDR3 spells CASSQDGRGTDTQYF. In nucleotides, the CDR3 is TGCGCCAGCAGCCAAGATGGTAGAGGGACAGATACGCAGTATTTT.

The rearrangement uses TRBV5-8 and TRBJ2-3; 7 nucleotides agree with TRBD1. Germline trimming cut 4 bases from V and 4 bases from J; bases unmatched to any gene: 12. The CDR3 extends over 16 amino acids. In germline, CDR1 is SGHTS, CDR2 YDEGEE. CDR3 nucleotides: TGTGCCAGCAGCCTGGGGACAGACACGGGGTCAGATACGCAGTATTTT. Residues: CASSLGTDTGSDTQYF.

The V call is TRBV9, the J call TRBJ2-2, with 7 bases fitting TRBD2. CDR3 size: 16 residues. V was clipped by 0 bases and J by 5 bases; unmatched bases: 7. Germline CDR1 SGDLS, CDR2 YYNGEE. CDR3 residues: CASSVAGEGGTGELFF. Here the CDR3 DNA reads TGTGCCAGCAGCGTAGCCGGGGAGGGAGGGACCGGGGAGCTGTTTTTT. The variable domain in full, completed from reference TRBV9 and TRBJ2-2, reads DSGVTQTPKHLITATGQRVTLRCSPRSGDLSVYWYQQSLDQGLQFLIQYYNGEERAKGNILERFSAQQFPDLHSELNLSSLELGDSALYFCASSVAGEGGTGELFFGEGSRLTVL.